The 23 T cell receptor beta chains below come from one sample, sequenced in a study of shared clonotypes between healthy human individuals. Using immunoSEQ multiplex PCR, the repertoire was profiled, and TCRdb retains in-frame clones only, with some absent. The sample lists about 2 million clones, about 95% occurring once. CD8 cells regarded as naive lacked CD45RO, were positively chosen for CCR7, and omitted terminally differentiated effector memory CD45RA+ cells. Sequenced material: naive CD8+ T cells sorted from blood. Every receptor here comes from a man aged 18 to 29 in good health.

The gene calls are TRBV11-1 and TRBJ1-2; D gene unclear. CDR1 and CDR2 (germline): SGHAT, FQDESV (reference sequence). Trimming shortened V by 1 base and J by 6 bases, and 9 bases separated the two germline ends. The CDR3 loop spans 13 amino acids. The CDR3: CASSLDEGDGYTF. The CDR3 nucleotides are TGTGCCAGCAGCTTAGATGAGGGTGATGGCTACACCTTC.

This clone showed up just once. The chain links TRBV30 to TRBJ2-3; TRBD2 matches at 8 bases. V lost 1 base to trimming and J lost 2 bases; unmatched junction nucleotides: 2. There are 14 residues in the CDR3. The germline V gene encodes CDR1 GTSNPN and CDR2 SVGIG (reference sequence). CDR3 bases: TGTGCCTGGAGTGGACTAGCGAACACAGATACGCAGTATTTT. It encodes CAWSGLANTDTQYF.

The rearrangement uses TRBV7-9 and TRBJ2-7, with 7 nucleotides matching TRBD2. Germline V CDR1 and CDR2: SEHNR, FQNEAQ (reference sequence). V shed 1 base, J shed 6 bases, and the junction held 6 bases outside the gene matches. CDR3 length equals 14 residues. The CDR3 bases are TGTGCCAGCAGCTTAGTTATAGGGAGGGGCGAGCAGTACTTC. This sequence encodes CASSLVIGRGEQYF.

The chain is built from TRBV9 and TRBJ2-7; tentative D call: TRBD1 (5 bases). V lost 4 bases to trimming and J lost 5 bases, with 10 bases between them. The CDR3 length is 12 residues. Germline V lookup: CDR1 SGDLS, CDR2 YYNGEE. The CDR3 spells CASSLETDEQYF. The DNA of the CDR3 is TGTGCCAGCAGCTTAGAGACAGACGAGCAGTACTTC.

The sample holds one count of this clone. The V call is TRBV6-1, the J call TRBJ1-2; D unresolved. The CDR3 contains 13 residues. Germline loops: CDR1 MNHNS, CDR2 SASEGT. Trimming stripped 2 bases from V and 4 bases from J, with 8 bases between. In DNA form, the CDR3 reads TGTGCCAGCAGTGAACCAGGTAGCTATGGCTACACCTTC. This translates into CASSEPGSYGYTF.

The V call is TRBV10-3, the J call TRBJ1-5, with 10 bases identical to TRBD1. V trimming: 0 bases; J trimming: 3 bases; junction bases outside the gene matches: 2. The CDR3 is 16 amino acids. CDR1 and CDR2 (germline): ENHRY, SYGVKD. In nucleotides, the CDR3 is TGTGCCATCAGTGAGTCTGGGACAGGGGACAATCAGCCCCAGCATTTT. Its translation is CAISESGTGDNQPQHF.

With respect to this clone: Other nucleotide sequences from this sample produce the same CDR3. V gene TRBV28 combines with J gene TRBJ2-7, with D perhaps TRBD2 (5 bases). This CDR3 comprises 14 residues. Germline V gene sequence: CDR1 MDHEN, CDR2 SYDVKM. The V and J ends lost 2 bases and 0 bases respectively, with 8 bases between them. The CDR3 bases are TGTGCCAGCAGTTTAACGGGGAACTCCTACGAGCAGTACTTC. Residues: CASSLTGNSYEQYF.

The chain couples TRBV27 to TRBJ2-5, with 11 bases fitting TRBD2. Germline lookup yields CDR1 MNHEY and CDR2 SMNVEV (reference sequence). J gave up 5 bases and V 4 bases, and 6 bases lay outside the gene matches. This CDR3 is built from 15 residues. The CDR3 DNA reads TGTGCCAGCAGTTATAGCGGGGGGGCCGCGGAGACCCAGTACTTC. The encoded protein is CASSYSGGAAETQYF.

The chain has TRBV6-1 and TRBJ1-5, with unresolved D. The CDR3 covers 15 residues. In germline, CDR1 is MNHNS, CDR2 SASEGT. V was shortened by 6 bases and J by 3 bases, with 15 bases between the two germline ends. The DNA for the CDR3 is TGTGCCAGCAGCTCCCACGGGGTTTTCAATCAGCCCCAGCATTTT. Translation gives CASSSHGVFNQPQHF.

Worth noting for this clone: This CDR3 is also generated by other DNA sequences in the sample. This chain connects TRBV9 to TRBJ2-7; tentative D call: TRBD2 (7 bases). The germline CDR1 and CDR2 sequences are SGDLS and YYNGEE. Trimming left V 0 bases short and J 2 bases short, with 9 bases between. CDR3 length: 14 amino acids. CDR3 bases: TGTGCCAGCAGCGTAGCCGGGGGGCCCTACGAGCAGTACTTC. Amino acid sequence: CASSVAGGPYEQYF.

Details on this clone: Other DNA variants within this sample encode the same CDR3. For the CDR3, the DNA is TGTGCCAGCTCACCGGGACGGGCCTACGAGCAGTACTTC. Protein product: CASSPGRAYEQYF. V usage is TRBV18 and J usage is TRBJ2-7; D is perhaps TRBD1 or TRBD2 (5 bases each). The CDR3 is 13 amino acids. CDR1 KGHSH and CDR2 LQKENI come from the germline V gene. The germline V and J ends were trimmed by 3 bases and 2 bases, with 8 bases remaining between them.

The chain has TRBV2 and TRBJ2-3, with 9 bases identical to TRBD2. Per germline, CDR1 SNHLY and CDR2 FYNNEI. The V and J ends lost 8 bases and 2 bases, in that order; junction bases with no gene match: 8. The CDR3 totals 15 residues. CDR3 DNA sequence: TGTGCCAGCCAGGCGGTAGCGGGGGTCACAGATACGCAGTATTTT. Its protein product is CASQAVAGVTDTQYF.

J is TRBJ2-3 and V is TRBV30, with 8 bases matching TRBD2. The trim removed 1 base at V and 2 bases at J, leaving 14 bases unmatched. The CDR3 has 18 residues. The germline gives CDR1 GTSNPN, CDR2 SVGIG (reference sequence). CDR3 amino acids: CAWSELAGGTRNTDTQYF. The CDR3 bases are TGTGCCTGGAGTGAGCTTGCGGGAGGAACGCGCAACACAGATACGCAGTATTTT.

The chain joins TRBV5-4 to TRBJ2-5, with 9 bases aligning to TRBD2. Unmatched junction bases numbered 3, after V lost 4 bases and J lost 5 bases. The germline CDR1 and CDR2 sequences are SGHNT and YYREEE (reference sequence). The CDR3 consists of 13 residues. The chain's CDR3 is CASSPGLAETQYF. DNA for the CDR3: TGTGCCAGCAGCCCCGGACTAGCGGAGACCCAGTACTTC.

Details on this clone: Additional DNA sequences in this sample encode the identical CDR3. The rearrangement links TRBV13 to TRBJ2-2, with 11 bases lining up with TRBD2. CDR1 is PRHDT, CDR2 FYEKMQ, per germline (reference sequence). The length of the CDR3 is 16 residues. V shed 4 bases, J shed 1 base, and the junction held 2 bases outside the gene matches. The CDR3 protein is CASSWGLAENTGELFF. In nucleotides, the CDR3 is TGTGCCAGCAGCTGGGGACTAGCGGAGAACACCGGGGAGCTGTTTTTT.

The gene calls are TRBV5-6 and TRBJ2-7; TRBD1 might be the D (5 bases). The germline CDR1 and CDR2 sequences are SGHDT and YYEEEE. V was shortened by 0 bases and J by 5 bases, with 6 bases between the two germline ends. The CDR3 consists of 12 residues. The CDR3 nucleotides are TGTGCCAGCAGCTTGGGACAGCACGAGCAGTACTTC. It encodes CASSLGQHEQYF.

V gene TRBV7-6 combines with J gene TRBJ2-3, with 7 bases aligning to TRBD2. V trimming: 0 bases; J trimming: 6 bases; junction bases outside the gene matches: 3. Germline V gives CDR1 SGHVS, CDR2 FNYEAQ. The CDR3 is 14 residues long. The CDR3 nucleotides read TGTGCCAGCAGCTTAGCGATGGGAGGGGATACGCAGTATTTT. It encodes CASSLAMGGDTQYF.

V gene TRBV25-1 combines with J gene TRBJ2-3, with 13 bases identical to TRBD2. Looked up from germline, CDR1 is MGHDK and CDR2 is SYGVNS. The length of the CDR3 is 16 residues. J was trimmed by 2 bases and V by 6 bases; bases with no gene match: 5. CDR3 coding DNA: TGTGCCAGCAGAGGACTAGCGGGGGCTTACACAGATACGCAGTATTTT. The encoded protein is CASRGLAGAYTDTQYF.

V is TRBV11-2 and J is TRBJ2-2; TRBD2 might be the D (6 bases). Germline V lookup: CDR1 SGHAT, CDR2 FQNNGV. CDR3 size: 15 residues. Trimming removed 0 bases from V and 9 bases from J, with 14 bases in between. In nucleotides, the CDR3 is TGTGCCAGCAGCTTAGACCCGGGAGCGGAACGGGAGCTGTTTTTT. This encodes CASSLDPGAERELFF. Complete variable domain (other parts from reference TRBV11-2 and TRBJ2-2): EAGVAQSPRYKIIEKRQSVAFWCNPISGHATLYWYQQILGQGPKLLIQFQNNGVVDDSQLPKDRFSAERLKGVDSTLKIQPAKLEDSAVYLCASSLDPGAERELFFGEGSRLTVL.

With respect to this clone: At the DNA level, this CDR3 is encoded by other sequences in the same sample as well. V and J are TRBV5-4 and TRBJ2-7, with TRBD1 matching over 7 bases. With 4 bases clipped from V and 2 bases from J, the junction kept 6 bases outside the gene matches. This CDR3 contains 14 residues. Germline-derived CDR1 and CDR2 are SGHNT and YYREEE (reference sequence). The CDR3 sequence: CASSLDGTAYEQYF. CDR3 DNA: TGTGCCAGCAGCCTCGATGGGACAGCCTACGAGCAGTACTTC.

This chain joins TRBV5-1 and TRBJ1-4, with D possibly being TRBD1 (6 bases). V lost 0 bases, J lost 2 bases, and 14 bases lay in between. CDR3 length: 17 amino acids. Germline-derived CDR1 and CDR2 are SGHRS and YFSETQ. CDR3 sequence (DNA): TGCGCCAGCAGCTTGGAGGGGGGCGCTGGGACTAATGAAAAACTGTTTTTT. As protein: CASSLEGGAGTNEKLFF.

This clone has just one count. The V and J genes are TRBV28 and TRBJ1-2, with 7 bases aligning to TRBD1. The CDR3 length is 12 residues. The J segment lost 7 bases and the V segment lost 8 bases, leaving 7 bases of the junction unmatched. Germline V gives CDR1 MDHEN, CDR2 SYDVKM. CDR3 in amino acids: CASGRQGSGYTF. In DNA, the CDR3 is TGTGCCAGCGGTCGACAGGGCTCTGGCTACACCTTC.

The genes are TRBV6-5 and TRBJ1-2; D is uncertain. Trimming removed 0 bases from V and 0 bases from J, with 8 bases in between. Looked up from germline, CDR1 is MNHEY and CDR2 is SVGAGI. CDR3 length equals 15 residues. The CDR3 DNA is TGTGCCAGCAGTTACTCTTTAGGGACTAACTATGGCTACACCTTC. Protein product: CASSYSLGTNYGYTF.